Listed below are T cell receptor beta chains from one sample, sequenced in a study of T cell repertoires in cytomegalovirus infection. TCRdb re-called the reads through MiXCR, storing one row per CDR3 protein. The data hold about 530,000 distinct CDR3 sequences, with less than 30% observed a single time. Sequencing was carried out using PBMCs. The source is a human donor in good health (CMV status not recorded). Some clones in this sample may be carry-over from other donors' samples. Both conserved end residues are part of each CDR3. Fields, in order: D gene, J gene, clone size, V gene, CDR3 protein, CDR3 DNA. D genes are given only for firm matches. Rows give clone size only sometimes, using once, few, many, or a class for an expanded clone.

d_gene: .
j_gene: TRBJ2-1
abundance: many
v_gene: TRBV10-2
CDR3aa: CASIKRDPHGEQFF
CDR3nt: TGCGCCAGCATCAAACGGGACCCACATGGGGAGCAGTTCTTC

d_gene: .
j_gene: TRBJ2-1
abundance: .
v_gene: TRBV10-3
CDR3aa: CAISGPSFDEQFF
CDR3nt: TGTGCCATCAGTGGGCCTAGCTTCGATGAGCAGTTCTTC

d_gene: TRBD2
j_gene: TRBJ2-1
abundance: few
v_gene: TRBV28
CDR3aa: CASSFSGRLDNEQFF
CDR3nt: TGTGCCAGCAGTTTTAGCGGGAGGCTGGACAATGAGCAGTTCTTC

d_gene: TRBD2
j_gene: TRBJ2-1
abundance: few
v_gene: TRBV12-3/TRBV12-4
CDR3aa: CASSPGTSGTRFF
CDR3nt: TGTGCCAGCAGTCCCGGGACTAGCGGGACTCGGTTCTTC

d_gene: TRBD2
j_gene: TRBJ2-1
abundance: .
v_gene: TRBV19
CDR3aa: CASSIIAGGHYNEQFF
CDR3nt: TGTGCCAGTAGTATTATAGCGGGAGGACATTACAATGAGCAGTTCTTC

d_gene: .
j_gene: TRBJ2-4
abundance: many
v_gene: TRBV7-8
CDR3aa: CASSPMDIAKNIQYF
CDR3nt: TGTGCCAGCAGCCCCATGGACATAGCCAAAAACATTCAGTACTTC

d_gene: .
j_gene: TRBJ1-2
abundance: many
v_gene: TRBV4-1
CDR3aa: CASSAGTNYGYTF
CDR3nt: TGCGCCAGCAGCGCAGGGACTAACTATGGCTACACCTTC

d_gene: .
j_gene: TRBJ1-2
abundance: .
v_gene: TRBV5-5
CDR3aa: CASSRIGNYGYTF
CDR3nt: TGTGCCAGCAGCCGGATTGGGAACTATGGCTACACCTTC

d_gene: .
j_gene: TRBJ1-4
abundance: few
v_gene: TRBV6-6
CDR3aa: CASSYGRGSNEKLFF
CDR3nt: TGTGCCAGCAGTTACGGGAGGGGCTCTAATGAAAAACTGTTTTTT

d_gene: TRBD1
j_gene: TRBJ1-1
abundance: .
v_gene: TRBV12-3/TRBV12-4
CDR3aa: CASSLTGRATEAFF
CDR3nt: TGTGCCAGCAGCCTGACAGGGAGGGCCACTGAAGCTTTCTTT

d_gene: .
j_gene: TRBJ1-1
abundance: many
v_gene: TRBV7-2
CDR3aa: CASSLATGARTEAFF
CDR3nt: TGTGCCAGCAGCTTAGCGACGGGGGCGCGAACTGAAGCTTTCTTT

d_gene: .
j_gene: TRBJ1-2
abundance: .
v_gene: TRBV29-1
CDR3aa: CSVEDRSPGDGYTF
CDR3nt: TGCAGCGTTGAAGATCGGAGCCCGGGAGATGGCTACACCTTC

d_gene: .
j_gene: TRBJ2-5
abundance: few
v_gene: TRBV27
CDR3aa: CASSSERGFQETQYF
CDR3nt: TGTGCCAGCAGTTCAGAAAGGGGGTTTCAAGAGACCCAGTACTTC

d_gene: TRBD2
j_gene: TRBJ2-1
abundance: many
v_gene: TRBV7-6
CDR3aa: CASTPTSGILNEQFF
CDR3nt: TGTGCCAGCACCCCGACTAGCGGGATTTTGAATGAGCAGTTCTTC

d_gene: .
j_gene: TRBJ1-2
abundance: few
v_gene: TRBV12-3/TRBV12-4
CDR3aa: CASSFRAEGPNYGYTF
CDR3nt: TGTGCCAGCAGTTTCCGGGCAGAAGGGCCTAACTATGGCTACACCTTC

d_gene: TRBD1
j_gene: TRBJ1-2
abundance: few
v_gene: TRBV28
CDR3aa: CASSFAGGSELYGYTF
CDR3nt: TGTGCCAGCAGTTTTGCAGGGGGTTCAGAACTCTATGGCTACACCTTC

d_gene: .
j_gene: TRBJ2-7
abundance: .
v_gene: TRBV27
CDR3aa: CASRHGTISYEQYF
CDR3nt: TGTGCCAGCAGGCACGGGACCATCAGCTACGAGCAGTACTTC

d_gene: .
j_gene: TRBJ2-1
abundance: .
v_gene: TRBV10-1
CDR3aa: CASSESGSEQFF
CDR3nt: TGCGCCAGCAGTGAGTCGGGTTCCGAGCAGTTCTTC

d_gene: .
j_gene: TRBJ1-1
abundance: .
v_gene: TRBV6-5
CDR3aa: CASRTPGLGTPEAFF
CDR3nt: TGTGCCAGCAGGACCCCCGGGTTAGGAACCCCTGAAGCTTTCTTT

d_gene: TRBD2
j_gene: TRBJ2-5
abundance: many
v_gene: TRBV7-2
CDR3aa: CASSLAPSGRAGQETQYF
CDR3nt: TGTGCCAGCAGCTTAGCGCCTAGCGGGAGGGCCGGGCAGGAGACCCAGTACTTC

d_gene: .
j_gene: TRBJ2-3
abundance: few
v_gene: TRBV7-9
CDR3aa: CASSFPGPGDTQYF
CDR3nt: TGTGCCAGCAGCTTTCCAGGGCCTGGGGATACGCAGTATTTT

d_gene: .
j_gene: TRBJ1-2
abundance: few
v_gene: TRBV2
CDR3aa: CASRLQGGNYGYTF
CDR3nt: TGTGCCAGCAGGTTACAGGGAGGGAACTATGGCTACACCTTC

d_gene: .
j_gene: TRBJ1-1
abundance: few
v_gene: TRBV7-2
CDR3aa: CASSLPRQVNTEAFF
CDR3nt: TGTGCCAGCAGCTTACCTCGGCAGGTGAACACTGAAGCTTTCTTT

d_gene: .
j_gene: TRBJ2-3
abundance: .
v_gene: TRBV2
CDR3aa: CASSDRGLLF
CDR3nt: TGTGCCAGCAGTGACAGGGGCCTCCTCTTT

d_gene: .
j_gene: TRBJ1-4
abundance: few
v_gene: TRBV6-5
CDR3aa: CASSYGGGVSTTNEKLFF
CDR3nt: TGTGCCAGCAGTTACGGGGGGGGAGTCAGTACAACTAATGAAAAACTGTTTTTT

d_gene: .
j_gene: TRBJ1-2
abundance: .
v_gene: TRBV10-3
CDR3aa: CAISEGTQLNYGYTF
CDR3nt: TGTGCCATCAGTGAGGGGACACAACTAAACTATGGCTACACCTTC

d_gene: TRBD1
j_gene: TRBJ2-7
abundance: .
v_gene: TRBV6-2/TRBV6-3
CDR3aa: CASRTGTAYEQYF
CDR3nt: TGTGCCAGCAGAACCGGGACAGCGTACGAGCAGTACTTC

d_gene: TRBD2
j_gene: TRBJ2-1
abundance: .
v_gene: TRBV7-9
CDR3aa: CASSLELASHEQFF
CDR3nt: TGTGCCAGCAGCTTAGAACTAGCGAGCCATGAGCAGTTCTTC

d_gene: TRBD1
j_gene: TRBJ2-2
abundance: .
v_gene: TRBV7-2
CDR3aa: CASSLEAGGITGELFF
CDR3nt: TGTGCCAGCAGCTTAGAGGCAGGGGGCATTACCGGGGAGCTGTTTTTT

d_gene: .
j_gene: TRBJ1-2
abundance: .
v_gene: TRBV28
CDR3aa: CATAVGRLYGYTF
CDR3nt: TGTGCCACCGCTGTCGGGCGGCTCTATGGCTACACCTTC

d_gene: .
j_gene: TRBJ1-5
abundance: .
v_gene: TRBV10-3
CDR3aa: CATLGEEDSNQPQHF
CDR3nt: TGTGCCACCCTAGGGGAGGAGGATAGCAATCAGCCCCAGCATTTT

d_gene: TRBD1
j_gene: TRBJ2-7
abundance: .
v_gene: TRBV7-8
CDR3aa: CASSPGQATYEQYF
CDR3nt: TGTGCCAGCAGCCCGGGACAGGCCACCTACGAGCAGTACTTC

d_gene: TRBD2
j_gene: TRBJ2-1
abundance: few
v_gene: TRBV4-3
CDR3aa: CASSHGRGTSGNEQFF
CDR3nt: TGCGCCAGCAGCCACGGAAGGGGGACTAGCGGCAATGAGCAGTTCTTC

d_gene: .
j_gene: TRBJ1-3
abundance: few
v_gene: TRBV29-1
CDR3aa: CSGVGNGNTIYF
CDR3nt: TGCAGCGGAGTAGGGAACGGAAACACCATATATTTT

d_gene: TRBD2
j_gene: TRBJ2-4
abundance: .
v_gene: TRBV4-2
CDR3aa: CVSSQEVLAGGLVDIQYF
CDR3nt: TGTGTCAGCAGCCAAGAGGTTCTAGCGGGAGGGCTCGTGGACATTCAGTACTTC

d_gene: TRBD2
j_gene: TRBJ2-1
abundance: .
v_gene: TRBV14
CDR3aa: CASSRLAGGAYNEQFF
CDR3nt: TGTGCCAGCAGCCGCTTAGCGGGAGGTGCCTACAATGAGCAGTTCTTC

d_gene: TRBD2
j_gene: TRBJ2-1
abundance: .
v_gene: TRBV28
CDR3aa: CASSLTSVGRNEQFF
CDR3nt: TGTGCCAGCAGTTTGACTAGCGTGGGTCGCAATGAGCAGTTCTTC

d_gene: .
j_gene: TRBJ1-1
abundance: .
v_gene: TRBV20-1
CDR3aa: CSATQDTEAFF
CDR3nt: TGCAGTGCTACCCAAGACACTGAAGCTTTCTTT

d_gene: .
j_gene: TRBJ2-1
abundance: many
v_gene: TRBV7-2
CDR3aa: CASSLLGHPGPGEQFF
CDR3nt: TGTGCCAGCAGCTTGCTCGGACACCCCGGGCCAGGTGAGCAGTTCTTC

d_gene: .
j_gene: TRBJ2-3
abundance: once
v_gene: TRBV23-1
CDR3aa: CYCRSADTQYF
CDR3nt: TGCTATTGTAGGAGCGCAGATACGCAGTATTTT

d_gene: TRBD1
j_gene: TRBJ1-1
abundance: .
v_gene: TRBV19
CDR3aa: CASNRDRVRGPPSSEAFF
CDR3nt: TGTGCCAGTAATCGGGACAGGGTACGAGGACCTCCTTCCTCTGAAGCTTTCTTT

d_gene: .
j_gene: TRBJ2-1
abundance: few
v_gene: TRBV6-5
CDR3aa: CASRSLDEQFF
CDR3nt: TGTGCCAGCAGAAGTCTTGATGAGCAGTTCTTC

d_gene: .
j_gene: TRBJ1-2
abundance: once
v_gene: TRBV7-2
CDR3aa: CASSLGVMTYGYTF
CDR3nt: TGTGCCAGCAGCTTAGGGGTTATGACATATGGCTACACCTTC

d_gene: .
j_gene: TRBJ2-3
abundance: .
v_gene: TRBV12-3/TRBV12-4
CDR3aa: CASSSYVTTFTDTQYF
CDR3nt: TGTGCCAGCAGTTCGTACGTTACTACCTTCACAGATACGCAGTATTTT

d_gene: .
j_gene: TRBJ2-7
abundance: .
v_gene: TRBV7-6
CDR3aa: CASSLDLGTYEQYF
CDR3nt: TGTGCCAGCAGCTTAGATTTGGGAACCTACGAGCAGTACTTC

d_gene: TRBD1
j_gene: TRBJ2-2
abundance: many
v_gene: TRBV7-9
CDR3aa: CASRWTGENTGELFF
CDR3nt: TGTGCCAGCAGGTGGACAGGGGAGAACACCGGGGAGCTGTTTTTT

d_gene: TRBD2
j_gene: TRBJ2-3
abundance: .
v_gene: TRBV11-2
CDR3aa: CASSILAVSTDTQYF
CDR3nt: TGTGCCAGCAGCATACTAGCGGTTAGCACAGATACGCAGTATTTT

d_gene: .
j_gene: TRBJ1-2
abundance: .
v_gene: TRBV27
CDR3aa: CASLLAHQGRIIYGYTF
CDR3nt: TGTGCCAGCCTTTTGGCCCACCAGGGACGGATTATCTATGGCTACACCTTC

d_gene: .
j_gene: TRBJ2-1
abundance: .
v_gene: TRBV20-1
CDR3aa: CSASSHAKQFF
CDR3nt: TGCAGTGCTAGTTCGCATGCGAAGCAGTTCTTC

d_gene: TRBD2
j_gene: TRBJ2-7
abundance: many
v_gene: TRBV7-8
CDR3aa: CASSLVPGLALSYEQYF
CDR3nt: TGTGCCAGCAGCTTAGTTCCGGGACTAGCGCTTTCCTACGAGCAGTACTTC

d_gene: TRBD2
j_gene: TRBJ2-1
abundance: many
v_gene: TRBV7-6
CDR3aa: CASSTLAGRSYNEQFF
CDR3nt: TGTGCCAGCAGTACACTAGCGGGACGATCCTACAATGAGCAGTTCTTC

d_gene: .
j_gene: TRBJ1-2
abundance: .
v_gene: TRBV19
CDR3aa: CASSPTTGTNYGYTF
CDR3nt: TGTGCCAGTAGTCCAACGACAGGCACTAACTATGGCTACACCTTC

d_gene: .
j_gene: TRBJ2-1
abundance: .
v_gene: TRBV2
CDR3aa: CASSVGGPNEQFF
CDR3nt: TGTGCCAGCAGTGTGGGCGGCCCCAATGAGCAGTTCTTC

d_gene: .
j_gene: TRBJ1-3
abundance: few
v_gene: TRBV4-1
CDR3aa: CASSQANSGNTIYF
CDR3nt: TGCGCCAGCAGCCAAGCTAACTCTGGAAACACCATATATTTT

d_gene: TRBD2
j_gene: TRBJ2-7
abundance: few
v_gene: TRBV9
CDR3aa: CASSVTSGRGEQYF
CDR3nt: TGTGCCAGCAGCGTGACTAGCGGGAGGGGGGAGCAGTACTTC

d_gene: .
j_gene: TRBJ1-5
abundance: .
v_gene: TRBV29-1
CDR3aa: CSVIANSNQPQHF
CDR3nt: TGCAGCGTCATAGCGAACAGCAATCAGCCCCAGCATTTT

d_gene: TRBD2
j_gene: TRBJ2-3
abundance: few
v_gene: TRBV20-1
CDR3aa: CSAGGEKTSGRPDTQYF
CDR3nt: TGCAGTGCTGGGGGGGAAAAGACTAGCGGGAGACCAGATACGCAGTATTTT

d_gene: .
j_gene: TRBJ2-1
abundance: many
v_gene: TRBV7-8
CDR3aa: CASSSSRLAHNEQFF
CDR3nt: TGTGCCAGCAGCTCCAGTAGGCTGGCCCACAATGAGCAGTTCTTC

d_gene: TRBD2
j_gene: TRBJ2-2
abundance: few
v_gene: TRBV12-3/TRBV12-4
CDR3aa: CASSPAGLAVNTGELFF
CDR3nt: TGTGCCAGCAGTCCCGCCGGACTAGCGGTAAACACCGGGGAGCTGTTTTTT